A selection of T cell receptor beta chains follows, all from one sample in a study of OX40 agonist ivuxolimab in advanced cancers. TCRdb keeps only in-frame clones here, not all; method: immunoSEQ multiplex PCR. The profile shows 45,000 or so clones, about 85% of them singletons. Sample: CD4+ or CD8+ T cells sorted from blood, taken in a trial of the OX40 agonist ivuxolimab. The source is an adult with an advanced solid tumor such as melanoma, head and neck, liver or kidney cancer. Both conserved end residues are part of each CDR3. D genes are given only for firm matches. Clone size is not always given. Where it is, it says once, few, many or a class for expanded clones.

cdr3_aa | cdr3_nt | v_call | d_call | clone_size | j_call
CASSLAGLAGGQFF | TGTGCCAGCAGCTTAGCGGGCCTAGCGGGAGGGCAGTTCTTC | TRBV7-7 | TRBD2 | - | TRBJ2-1
CASSGQVPGTHLPYEQYF | TGTGCCAGCAGTGGACAGGTGCCCGGGACCCACCTCCCCTACGAGCAGTACTTC | TRBV6-1 | - | - | TRBJ2-7
CASSLGGAGWTEAFF | TGTGCCAGCAGCTTGGGGGGGGCTGGGTGGACTGAAGCTTTCTTT | TRBV11-2 | - | - | TRBJ1-1
CASSPSGVSYEQYF | TGTGCCAGCTCACCAAGTGGGGTCTCCTACGAGCAGTACTTC | TRBV18 | - | - | TRBJ2-7
CAWSVQQPHEQFF | TGTGCCTGGAGTGTACAACAGCCCCATGAGCAGTTCTTC | TRBV30 | - | - | TRBJ2-1
CATSREPQGERKLFF | TGTGCCACCAGCAGAGAGCCGCAGGGGGAGCGAAAACTGTTTTTT | TRBV15 | TRBD1 | once | TRBJ1-4
CASSFLAGDMGTDTQYF | TGTGCCAGCAGCTTTCTAGCGGGAGATATGGGCACAGATACGCAGTATTTT | TRBV4-2 | TRBD2 | - | TRBJ2-3
CASSPGQYYGYTF | TGCGCCAGCAGTCCGGGACAGTACTATGGCTACACCTTC | TRBV10-1 | TRBD1 | - | TRBJ1-2
CATSHIEGQELFF | TGTGCCACCAGCCATATCGAGGGGCAGGAGCTGTTTTTT | TRBV15 | - | - | TRBJ2-2
CASSLGLGGGTEAFF | TGTGCCAGCAGCTTAGGACTCGGTGGCGGCACTGAAGCTTTCTTT | TRBV7-2 | - | - | TRBJ1-1
CASSEQPTLYGYTF | TGTGCCAGCAGTGAACAACCAACTCTCTATGGCTACACCTTC | TRBV2 | - | - | TRBJ1-2
CASSQDLSGTRDYEQYF | TGCGCCAGCAGCCAAGATCTATCAGGGACAAGAGACTACGAGCAGTACTTC | TRBV4-3 | - | - | TRBJ2-7
CASSPWTGTYEQYF | TGTGCCAGCAGTCCCTGGACAGGGACCTACGAGCAGTACTTC | TRBV27 | TRBD1 | - | TRBJ2-7
CASSLVVPPAEGYTF | TGTGCCAGCAGCTTGGTGGTACCGCCTGCGGAGGGCTACACCTTC | TRBV5-5 | - | - | TRBJ1-2
CASSMSQLYSGEGSYNEQFF | TGTGCCAGTAGTATGAGTCAACTCTATAGCGGAGAAGGCTCCTACAATGAGCAGTTCTTC | TRBV19 | - | - | TRBJ2-1
CASSGGAGRAGNTIYF | TGTGCCAGCAGTGGGGGAGCCGGGAGAGCTGGAAACACCATATATTTT | TRBV2 | - | - | TRBJ1-3
CASSGGLALNNEQFF | TGTGCCAGTAGTGGGGGACTAGCGCTTAACAATGAGCAGTTCTTC | TRBV19 | TRBD2 | - | TRBJ2-1
CASSSLDRDNGYTF | TGTGCCAGCAGCTCGCTGGACAGGGATAATGGCTACACCTTC | TRBV5-6 | TRBD1 | - | TRBJ1-2
CASSSGQGDYSEAFF | TGCGCCAGCAGTAGTGGACAGGGGGACTATTCTGAAGCTTTCTTT | TRBV5-1 | TRBD1 | - | TRBJ1-1
CASSIADRALETQYF | TGTGCCAGTAGTATTGCCGACAGGGCTTTAGAGACCCAGTACTTC | TRBV19 | TRBD1 | - | TRBJ2-5
CASSARQGGDRDEQFF | TGTGCCAGCAGCGCCCGACAGGGCGGAGACCGGGATGAGCAGTTCTTC | TRBV9 | TRBD1 | - | TRBJ2-1
CASSFYEQYF | TGTGCCAGCAGCTTTTACGAGCAGTACTTC | TRBV11-2 | - | once | TRBJ2-7
CAWSGPGRGNQPQHF | TGTGCCTGGAGTGGCCCAGGGAGAGGCAATCAGCCCCAGCATTTT | TRBV30 | - | - | TRBJ1-5
CASSKSGSLTTYEQYF | TGTGCCAGCAGCAAGTCAGGTAGCCTAACGACCTACGAGCAGTACTTC | TRBV7-9 | - | once | TRBJ2-7
CASSLEAGGAREQYF | TGTGCCAGCAGCTTGGAAGCGGGAGGGGCTCGGGAGCAGTACTTC | TRBV5-4 | TRBD2 | once | TRBJ2-7
CASSEMLGVTEAFF | TGTGCCAGCAGTGAAATGTTAGGGGTAACTGAAGCTTTCTTT | TRBV2 | - | - | TRBJ1-1
CASRPNQGEGNQPQHF | TGTGCCAGTAGGCCGAATCAGGGGGAAGGCAATCAGCCCCAGCATTTT | TRBV19 | TRBD1 | few | TRBJ1-5
CASSIDTLPSGRNEQFF | TGTGCCAGTAGTATAGATACCCTTCCTAGCGGGAGGAATGAGCAGTTCTTC | TRBV19 | TRBD2 | once | TRBJ2-1
CASSLESLNYGYTF | TGTGCCAGCAGCTTGGAGTCGCTTAACTATGGCTACACCTTC | TRBV5-4 | - | - | TRBJ1-2
CASSVNRGRNQPQHF | TGTGCCAGCAGCGTAAACAGGGGACGCAATCAGCCCCAGCATTTT | TRBV11-2 | TRBD1 | - | TRBJ1-5
CASSPQLNNEKLFF | TGTGCCAGCTCTCCACAGCTCAATAATGAAAAACTGTTTTTT | TRBV18 | - | many | TRBJ1-4
CASSLDWAWETQYF | TGTGCCAGCAGCTTAGATTGGGCTTGGGAGACCCAGTACTTC | TRBV11-2 | - | - | TRBJ2-5